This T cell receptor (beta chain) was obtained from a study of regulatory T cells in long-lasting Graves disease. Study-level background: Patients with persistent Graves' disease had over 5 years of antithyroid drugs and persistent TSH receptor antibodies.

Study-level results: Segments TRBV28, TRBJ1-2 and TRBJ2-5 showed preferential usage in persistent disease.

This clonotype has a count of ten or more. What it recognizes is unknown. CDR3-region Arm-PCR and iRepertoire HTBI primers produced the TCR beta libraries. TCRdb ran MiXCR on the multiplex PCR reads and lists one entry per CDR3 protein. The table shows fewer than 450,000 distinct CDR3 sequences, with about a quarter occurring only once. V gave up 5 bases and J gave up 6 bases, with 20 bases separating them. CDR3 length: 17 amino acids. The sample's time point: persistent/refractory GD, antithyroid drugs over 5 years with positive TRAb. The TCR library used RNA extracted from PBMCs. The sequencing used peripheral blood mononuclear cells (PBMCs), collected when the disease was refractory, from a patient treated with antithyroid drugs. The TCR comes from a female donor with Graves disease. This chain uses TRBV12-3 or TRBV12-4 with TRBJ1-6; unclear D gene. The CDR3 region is CASSPSAVNLGNSPLHF. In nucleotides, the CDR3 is TGTGCCAGCAGTCCCTCGGCTGTAAACCTGGGTAATTCACCCCTCCACTTT.